These 16 T cell receptor beta chains share one sample of origin, sequenced in a study of radiation and T cells in renal cell carcinoma. Assay used: immunoSEQ multiplex PCR; TCRdb lists only in-frame clones, some missing. The table shows approximately 61,000 clones, with roughly 79% occurring only once. The sample's time point: blood 2 weeks post-SBRT. The sample's treatment: 15 Gy SBRT to primary tumor, nephrectomy 4 weeks later. The sequences come from blood, collected from a patient whose treatment included radiotherapy and nephrectomy. Receptor source: a man aged 55 to 70 with renal cell carcinoma.

This chain joins TRBV14 and TRBJ1-2; TRBD1 is a possible D gene (5 bases). The ends were cut back, 1 base at V and 4 bases at J, with 13 bases in the middle. The CDR3 runs 15 residues. Germline values: CDR1 SGHDN, CDR2 FVKESK. The CDR3 spells CASSQVEGWLYGYTF. CDR3 bases: TGTGCCAGCAGCCAAGTGGAGGGGTGGCTCTATGGCTACACCTTC.

The V call is TRBV30, the J call TRBJ2-3; 10 bases fit TRBD2. The CDR3 loop spans 18 amino acids. J was trimmed by 3 bases and V by 1 base; bases with no gene match: 13. Germline V lookup: CDR1 GTSNPN, CDR2 SVGIG (reference sequence). CDR3: CAWSGVIAGGVLTDTQYF. The DNA of the CDR3 is TGTGCCTGGAGTGGGGTGATAGCGGGGGGCGTACTTACAGATACGCAGTATTTT. The whole variable domain, remainder taken from reference TRBV30 and TRBJ2-3, is SQTIHQWPATLVQPVGSPLSLECTVEGTSNPNLYWYRQAAGRGLQLLFYSVGIGQISSEVPQNLSASRPQDRQFILSSKKLLLSDSGFYLCAWSGVIAGGVLTDTQYFGPGTRLTVL.

By proportion, this clone is medium-sized. The genes are TRBV7-6 and TRBJ1-2, with a weak D call TRBD1 (5 bases). CDR1 and CDR2 from the germline V gene are SGHVS and FNYEAQ. The CDR3 totals 13 residues. V dropped 5 bases and J dropped 7 bases, with 14 bases sitting between them. The CDR3 protein is CASSPGAAGGYTF. CDR3 DNA: TGTGCCAGCAGCCCTGGGGCAGCGGGTGGCTACACCTTC.

V gene TRBV7-9 combines with J gene TRBJ2-7; possibly TRBD2 for D (6 bases). V was cut by 5 bases and J by 2 bases, with 19 bases left in between. CDR1 is SEHNR, CDR2 FQNEAQ, per germline (reference sequence). This CDR3 is 16 amino acids long. The CDR3 DNA is TGTGCCAGCAGCCCCCTCGGGGGTAGCGGTGCCTACGAGCAGTACGTC. This codes for CASSPLGGSGAYEQYV.

This clone was found a few times. This chain uses TRBV20-1 with TRBJ1-1; 9 bases line up with TRBD1. CDR1 is DFQATT, CDR2 SNEGSKA, per germline (reference sequence). The CDR3 runs to 10 residues. V was pared by 7 bases and J by 10 bases, with 4 bases of the junction left unmatched. CDR3 nucleotides: TGCAGTGGCCTACAGGGGGCAGCTTTCTTT. This sequence encodes CSGLQGAAFF.

The chain carries TRBV9 and TRBJ2-3; 8 bases map to TRBD2. Per germline, CDR1 SGDLS and CDR2 YYNGEE. The CDR3 spans 16 residues. The V gene end was trimmed by 4 bases and the J gene end by 0 bases; junction bases not matched to a gene: 7. The DNA for the CDR3 is TGTGCCAGCAGCCCAGCGGGAGCTGGTAGCACAGATACGCAGTATTTT. The encoded protein is CASSPAGAGSTDTQYF.

The chain employs TRBV2 and TRBJ1-5; no firm D call. The V and J ends lost 1 base and 0 bases respectively, with 7 bases between them. Germline V gene data show CDR1 as SNHLY and CDR2 as FYNNEI. The CDR3 contains 15 residues. CDR3 loop: CASSEGGYSNQPQHF. In DNA, the CDR3 is TGTGCCAGCAGTGAAGGAGGGTATAGCAATCAGCCCCAGCATTTT.

There are a few counts of this clone. The chain uses TRBV29-1 and TRBJ2-1; 8 nucleotides agree with TRBD1. CDR1 and CDR2 (germline): SQVTM, ANQGSEA. Trimming at V came to 5 bases and at J to 5 bases, leaving 8 bases not matched to a gene. The CDR3 has 14 residues. CDR3 sequence reads: CSVRDRGFDNEQFF. CDR3 nucleotide sequence: TGCAGCGTTAGAGACAGGGGATTTGACAATGAGCAGTTCTTC.

V is TRBV4-3 and J is TRBJ2-1; 9 nucleotides match TRBD1. This CDR3 region has 16 residues. The V and J ends lost 0 bases and 8 bases, in that order; junction bases with no gene match: 8. The germline CDR1 and CDR2 sequences are LGHNA and YSLEER. The CDR3 region is CASSQEPGQGFYEQFF. CDR3 sequence (DNA): TGCGCCAGCAGCCAAGAACCGGGACAGGGATTCTATGAGCAGTTCTTC.

This chain links TRBV19 with TRBJ1-1; D is possibly TRBD1 (5 bases). CDR1 and CDR2 (germline): LNHDA, SQIVND (reference sequence). The CDR3 extends over 14 amino acids. V lost 5 bases and J lost 2, with 12 bases in between. The CDR3 here is CASSVTGTNTEAFF. For the CDR3, the DNA is TGTGCCAGTAGTGTCACAGGTACTAACACTGAAGCTTTCTTT.

V usage is TRBV29-1 and J usage is TRBJ2-3; D is tentatively TRBD1 or TRBD2 (6 bases each). In germline, CDR1 is SQVTM, CDR2 ANQGSEA. The CDR3 contains 15 residues. V shed 3 bases and J shed 0 bases, with 13 bases lying between them. The CDR3 nucleotides are TGCAGCGTTGAGAATCTAGGGGGGAGCACAGATACGCAGTATTTT. Protein product: CSVENLGGSTDTQYF.

This clone was recorded only once. The chain combines TRBV19 with TRBJ2-7; perhaps D is TRBD1 or TRBD2 (5 bases each). Germline CDR1 and CDR2: LNHDA and SQIVND (reference sequence). Trimming shortened V by 6 bases and J by 2 bases, and 20 bases separated the two germline ends. The CDR3 extends over 16 amino acids. The CDR3 loop is CASSRPGTPSAYEQYF. As DNA, the CDR3 is TGTGCCAGTAGCCGACCGGGGACCCCGAGCGCCTACGAGCAGTACTTC.

V usage is TRBV9 and J usage is TRBJ2-2; no reliable D call. The V and J ends lost 0 bases and 3 bases respectively, with 9 bases between them. This CDR3 spans 15 amino acids. Germline V gives CDR1 SGDLS, CDR2 YYNGEE. This chain's CDR3 is CASSVDIRDTGELFF. CDR3 DNA: TGTGCCAGCAGCGTAGACATCCGAGACACCGGGGAGCTGTTTTTT.

The DNA of the CDR3 is TGTGCCAGCAGCTTAGGGACAGGGGCGTTCTACGAGCAGTACTTC. Translated: CASSLGTGAFYEQYF. The chain has TRBV7-9 and TRBJ2-7, with TRBD1 identical over 9 bases. This CDR3 is built from 15 residues. V dropped 1 base and J dropped 3; count of bases not matched to a gene: 4. Germline CDR1 and CDR2: SEHNR and FQNEAQ (reference sequence).

The chain employs TRBV5-1 and TRBJ2-2; 12 bases are shared with TRBD2. From germline, CDR1 is SGHRS and CDR2 YFSETQ. The CDR3 is 16 residues long. J lost 3 bases, V lost 5 bases, and 5 bases had no gene match. The CDR3 is CASRPRLAGDTGELFF. The CDR3 nucleotides read TGCGCCAGCAGACCTCGACTAGCGGGAGACACCGGGGAGCTGTTTTTT.

The rearrangement joins TRBV19 to TRBJ1-2; D is undetermined. The ends were cut back, 6 bases at V and 4 bases at J, with 12 bases in the middle. The CDR3 loop spans 13 amino acids. The germline V gene has CDR1 LNHDA and CDR2 SQIVND (reference sequence). The CDR3 loop is CASSPGGSYGYTF. CDR3 sequence (DNA): TGTGCCAGTAGCCCGGGAGGGTCCTATGGCTACACCTTC.